This T cell receptor beta chain was recorded in a study of control samples from healthy donors and cancer patients. The method was immunoSEQ multiplex PCR; TCRdb's version includes in-frame clones alone and lacks a portion of them. The sample has about 180,000 clones; 80% to 95% are singletons. The CDR3 has 13 residues. V gave up 5 bases and J gave up 1 base, with 8 bases separating them. The rearrangement uses TRBV12-3 or TRBV12-4 and TRBJ1-1, with D unclear. Specimen: blood. The sequence was obtained from a woman aged 40-49 years in good health. CDR3 nucleotide sequence: TGTGCCAGCAGTCGAAAAAAGAACACTGAAGCTTTCTTT. Its protein is CASSRKKNTEAFF.